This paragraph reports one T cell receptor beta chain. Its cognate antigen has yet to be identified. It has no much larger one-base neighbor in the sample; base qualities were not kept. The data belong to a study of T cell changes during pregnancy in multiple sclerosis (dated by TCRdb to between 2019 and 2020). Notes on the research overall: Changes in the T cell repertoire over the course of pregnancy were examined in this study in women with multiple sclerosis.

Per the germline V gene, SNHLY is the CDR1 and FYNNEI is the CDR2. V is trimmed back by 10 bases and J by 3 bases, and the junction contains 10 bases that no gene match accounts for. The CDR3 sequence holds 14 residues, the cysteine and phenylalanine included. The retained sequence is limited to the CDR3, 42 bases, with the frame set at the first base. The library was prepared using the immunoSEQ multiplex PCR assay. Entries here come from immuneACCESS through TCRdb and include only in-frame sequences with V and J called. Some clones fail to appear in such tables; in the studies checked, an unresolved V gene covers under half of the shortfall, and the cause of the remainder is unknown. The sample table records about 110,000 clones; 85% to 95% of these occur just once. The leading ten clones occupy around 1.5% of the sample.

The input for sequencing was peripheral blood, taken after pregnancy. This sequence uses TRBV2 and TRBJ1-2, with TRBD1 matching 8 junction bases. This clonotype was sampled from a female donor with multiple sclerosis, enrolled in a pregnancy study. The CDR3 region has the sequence CANTMTGDDYGYTF. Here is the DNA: TGTGCCAACACAATGACAGGGGATGACTATGGCTACACCTTC.